The T cell receptor (beta chain) described here comes from a study of blood T cell repertoires in COVID-19 (dated by TCRdb to the early 2020s). About the investigation overall: Samples from collaborators originated in the United States, Italy and Spain and spanned both the acute and convalescent phases of COVID-19. The prospective study material was composed of cDNA or gDNA derived from T cells, B-cell-depleted T cells, or PBMCs. Samples were obtained from the ongoing ImmuneRACE study (first 160 participants) and from about 1,300 subjects provided by 6 global collaborators. The repertoires were made available in a free public database intended to serve as a resource for research on the immune response to SARS-CoV-2. The dataset comprised deeply sampled blood TCRbeta repertoires from subjects exposed to, actively infected with, or recovered from COVID-19. A de-identified subject ID, COVID-19 status, age in years and sex were almost always included in the sample metadata. Where available, HLA class I and class II types were taken from metadata supplied by the sample provider and were not determined by assay-based typing. Broad study findings and their caveats: The amount of clinical and demographic metadata varied by source and participant and was provided uncurated.

Concerning this clone itself: Its specific antigen is unknown. No clone much larger than this one lies a single base away; base qualities are absent.

V has 7 bases trimmed and J has 2 bases trimmed; junction bases matching no gene number 7. CDR1 SQVTM and CDR2 ANQGSEA were looked up in the germline V gene. From the cysteine through the phenylalanine, the CDR3 covers 13 amino acids. Only the CDR3 DNA is retained, 39 bases long and in frame from the first base. A second Seattle source provided samples from volunteer blood donors who had recovered from COVID-19. Each collaborating institution followed its own protocols to collect whole blood in K2EDTA tubes. Collaborator samples were shipped for TCRbeta analysis as frozen whole blood, isolated PBMCs, or DNA extracted from either sample type. TCRbeta CDR3 regions were amplified from genomic DNA using the immunoSEQ Assay, a bias-controlled multiplex PCR. The study's processing was this. The number of nucleated cells in each sample was estimated by amplification of reference gene primers within the assay. To quantify the absolute abundance of each unique TCRbeta CDR3 rearrangement, sequence reads were collapsed and filtered. For each sample, productive Simpson clonality was calculated by taking the square root of Simpson's diversity index across productive rearrangements. Here the immuneACCESS table is served through TCRdb, limited to in-frame sequences with V and J called. Missing clones are a known gap in these copies; in checked studies unresolved V genes cover under half, and the rest lacks a known reason. The V and J calls and clone size are taken from that table; D and trimming were inferred from the DNA. The sample table holds a few hundred thousand clones, of which around 90% were seen once. The ten largest clonotypes hold 2.2% of the sample.

The sequence links TRBV29-1 to TRBJ1-2; 7 central bases correspond to TRBD1. This sequence was found in a woman aged 50 to 60 who had recovered from COVID-19. The sequenced material came from peripheral blood. The CDR3 sequence is CSADRDLNYGYTF. The DNA sequence follows: TGCAGCGCCGACAGGGACTTAAACTATGGCTACACCTTC.